The 11 T cell receptor beta chains listed next were all sequenced from one sample in a study of cytomegalovirus exposure and HLA in healthy donors. Clones were sequenced by immunoSEQ multiplex PCR, and TCRdb holds only the in-frame ones, with some missing. The repertoire holds 150,000 to 250,000 clones, with 84% as singletons. Sequenced material: PBMCs. These receptors were obtained from a woman aged 25-40 years in good health and CMV-seropositive.

The chain employs TRBV27 and TRBJ1-1; no firm D call. Germline lookup yields CDR1 MNHEY and CDR2 SMNVEV (reference sequence). The CDR3 spans 13 residues. V was clipped by 2 bases and J by 1 base, with 5 bases between them. This chain's CDR3 is CASSLTRNTEAFF. CDR3 in DNA: TGTGCCAGCAGTTTAACGAGGAACACTGAAGCTTTCTTT.

V is TRBV10-2 and J is TRBJ1-2, with D perhaps matching TRBD1 (5 bases). Trimming removed 3 bases from V and 4 bases from J, with 12 bases in between. CDR1 WSHSY and CDR2 SAAADI come from the germline V gene. The CDR3 is made up of 14 amino acids. In nucleotides, the CDR3 is TGCGCCAGCAGTGAAGGACACTCGTTCTATGGCTACACCTTC. It codes for CASSEGHSFYGYTF.

The rearrangement joins TRBV30 to TRBJ1-2; the D is unclear. Germline CDR1 is GTSNPN and CDR2 is SVGIG (reference sequence). The ends were cut back, 5 bases at V and 1 base at J, with 8 bases in the middle. This CDR3 is built from 12 residues. The CDR3 sequence: CAWADGNYGYTF. CDR3 sequence (DNA): TGTGCCTGGGCGGATGGTAACTATGGCTACACCTTC.

V gene TRBV4-1 combines with J gene TRBJ2-7; no firm D call. CDR1 MGHRA and CDR2 YSYEKL come from the germline V gene. The V end lost 0 bases, the J end lost 2 bases, and 11 bases lay between the germline ends. This CDR3 has 15 residues. CDR3 protein: CASSQDSQRAYEQYF. The CDR3 bases are TGCGCCAGCAGCCAAGATAGTCAACGGGCCTACGAGCAGTACTTC.

J is TRBJ2-1 and V is TRBV27; 12 bases agree with TRBD2. Germline V gives CDR1 MNHEY, CDR2 SMNVEV (reference sequence). V trimming: 2 bases; J trimming: 0 bases; junction bases outside the gene matches: 23. The CDR3 has 24 residues. DNA for the CDR3: TGTGCCAGCAGTTTACCTACCGGGACAGGTACGGGACTAGCGGGTAGAAGCTCCTACAATGAGCAGTTCTTC. Translated: CASSLPTGTGTGLAGRSSYNEQFF.

The V and J genes are TRBV7-2 and TRBJ1-3, with TRBD1 identical over 8 bases. The CDR3 spans 15 residues. With 5 bases clipped from V and 2 bases from J, the junction kept 5 bases outside the gene matches. CDR1 and CDR2 (germline): SGHTA, FQGNSA. CDR3 loop: CASSPRTGPGNTIYF. In DNA, the CDR3 is TGTGCCAGCAGCCCTAGGACAGGGCCTGGAAACACCATATATTTT. The full variable domain, with the rest looked up from reference TRBV7-2 and TRBJ1-3, is GAGVSQSPSNKVTEKGKDVELRCDPISGHTALYWYRQSLGQGLEFLIYFQGNSAPDKSGLPSDRFSAERTGGSVSTLTIQRTQQEDSAVYLCASSPRTGPGNTIYFGEGSWLTVV.

The chain is built from TRBV2 and TRBJ2-1; 7 nucleotides match TRBD1. CDR1 is SNHLY, CDR2 FYNNEI, per germline. The CDR3 sequence is 17 residues long. J was trimmed by 3 bases and V by 3 bases; bases with no gene match: 11. The CDR3 DNA reads as TGTGCCAGCAGTGACCGACAGGGCAATCCTTTCTACAATGAGCAGTTCTTC. Translated: CASSDRQGNPFYNEQFF.

This sequence joins TRBV28 and TRBJ1-2; 9 nucleotides agree with TRBD1. The V gene's germline CDR1 is MDHEN and CDR2 SYDVKM. Trimming removed 3 bases from V and 7 bases from J; junction bases left unmatched: 3. The CDR3 is 13 residues long. The CDR3 loop reads CASSLGQGVGYTF. The CDR3 nucleotides read TGTGCCAGCAGTTTGGGACAGGGTGTTGGCTACACCTTC.

This clone was observed a handful of times. The chain has TRBV10-1 and TRBJ2-1; D possibly corresponds to TRBD1 (6 bases). The CDR3 is made up of 16 amino acids. Trimming cost V 6 bases and J 4 bases, with 19 bases left between them. In germline, CDR1 is WNHNN, CDR2 SYGVQD (reference sequence). This CDR3 reads CASSLKRGSRYNEQFF. The CDR3 bases are TGCGCCAGCAGCCTTAAAAGGGGGAGCAGGTACAATGAGCAGTTCTTC.

The chain employs TRBV5-4 and TRBJ2-7; TRBD2 might be the D (6 bases). From germline, CDR1 is SGHNT and CDR2 YYREEE (reference sequence). V was shortened by 4 bases and J by 2 bases, with 19 bases between the two germline ends. The CDR3 has 16 amino acids. The CDR3 spells CASSPAGGGRAYEQYF. In nucleotides, the CDR3 is TGTGCCAGCAGCCCCGCTGGGGGAGGCCGAGCCTACGAGCAGTACTTC.

The CDR3 nucleotides are TGTGCCAGCAGCTATAGTGACGTAGGGGTTCAGTACTTC. Encoded protein: CASSYSDVGVQYF. The genes are TRBV7-9 and TRBJ2-4, with a weak D call TRBD1 (5 bases). Germline V gives CDR1 SEHNR, CDR2 FQNEAQ (reference sequence). The CDR3 is 13 amino acids. Between the trimmed V and J ends, which lost 4 bases and 11 bases, there was a span of 15 bases. The full variable domain, rest sourced from reference TRBV7-9 and TRBJ2-4, is DTGVSQNPRHKITKRGQNVTFRCDPISEHNRLYWYRQTLGQGPEFLTYFQNEAQLEKSRLLSDRFSAERPKGSFSTLEIQRTEQGDSAMYLCASSYSDVGVQYFGAGTRLSVL.